This T cell receptor beta chain was documented in a study of blood T cell repertoires in COVID-19. Study context: Spain, Italy and the United States supplied samples that represented acute and convalescent COVID-19.

V gave up 7 bases and J gave up 5 bases, with 13 bases separating them. Germline-derived CDR1 and CDR2 are SGDLS and YYNGEE. The CDR3 length is 13 residues. Assay used: immunoSEQ multiplex PCR; TCRdb lists only in-frame clones, some missing. In the table there are 95,000 to 150,000 clones, 82% of which are singletons. This sequence joins TRBV9 and TRBJ1-5, with D unresolved. The TCR was taken from a woman in her 70s with acute or convalescent COVID-19. The sample comprised peripheral blood. CDR3: CASGRGTYQPQHF. In DNA, the CDR3 is TGTGCCAGCGGTCGGGGTACTTATCAGCCCCAGCATTTT.